Presented here are 17 T cell receptor beta chains from one specimen sequenced in a study of blood T cell repertoires in COVID-19. Sequencing used immunoSEQ multiplex PCR; TCRdb keeps in-frame clones, though not all of them. The sample consists of 210,000 or so clones, about 80% of them appearing once. Sequencing was done on a sample of PBMCs or T cells enriched from blood (not recorded which). These receptors originate from a man in his 60s who had recovered from COVID-19.

The V gene is TRBV24-1, the J gene TRBJ2-2, with 8 bases fitting TRBD1. Looked up from germline, CDR1 is KGHDR and CDR2 is SFDVKD. The CDR3 loop spans 15 amino acids. V trimming: 10 bases; J trimming: 4 bases; junction bases outside the gene matches: 10. CDR3 residues: CATSPGTGFTGELFF. The CDR3 nucleotides read TGTGCCACTTCCCCCGGGACAGGCTTCACCGGGGAGCTGTTTTTT.

This clone was seen a handful of times. This rearrangement joins TRBV14 to TRBJ2-2, with D unresolved. Germline assignment: CDR1 SGHDN and CDR2 FVKESK. This CDR3 contains 13 residues. The V gene lost 6 bases and the J gene lost 6 bases, with 11 bases spanning the gap. The CDR3 region is CASSPFPAGELFF. Written as DNA, the CDR3 is TGTGCCAGCAGTCCTTTTCCGGCCGGGGAGCTGTTTTTT.

V is TRBV7-3 and J is TRBJ2-7, with unresolved D. Germline V gene lookup returns CDR1 SGHTA and CDR2 FQGTGA. CDR3 length equals 14 residues. The V end lost 2 bases, the J end lost 2 bases, and 10 bases lay between the germline ends. The CDR3 is CASSLGQYPYEQYF. CDR3 DNA sequence: TGTGCCAGCAGCTTAGGGCAGTATCCCTACGAGCAGTACTTC.

This chain uses TRBV4-3 with TRBJ2-7, with 9 bases identical to TRBD1. CDR1 LGHNA and CDR2 YSLEER come from the germline V gene. V shed 4 bases and J 5 bases; nucleotides not matched to a gene: 6. The CDR3 is 14 residues long. DNA of the CDR3: TGCGCCAGCAGCCGGCTGGGACAGGGCCACGAGCAGTACTTC. The encoded protein is CASSRLGQGHEQYF.

This rearrangement joins TRBV6-5 to TRBJ2-3; 9 nucleotides agree with TRBD2. V gave up 6 bases and J gave up 3 bases; unmatched junction bases: 1. The CDR3 runs 13 residues. Per the germline V gene, CDR1 is MNHEY and CDR2 is SVGAGI. The CDR3 region has the DNA TGTGCCAGCAGGGGACTAGCTACAGATACGCAGTATTTT. It encodes CASRGLATDTQYF.

This chain uses TRBV7-2 with TRBJ1-5, with 9 bases identical to TRBD1. The CDR3 has 18 residues. Trimming removed 4 bases from V and 2 bases from J; junction bases left unmatched: 12. CDR1 is SGHTA and CDR2 is FQGNSA in the germline V gene. The CDR3 spells CASSSRGTGISGNQPQHF. CDR3 coding DNA: TGTGCCAGCAGCTCGCGGGGGACAGGGATCTCAGGCAATCAGCCCCAGCATTTT.

The J gene is TRBJ2-5, the V gene TRBV7-9, with 10 bases identical to TRBD1. CDR3 size: 15 residues. Germline CDR1 is SEHNR and CDR2 is FQNEAQ (reference sequence). J was trimmed by 5 bases and V by 5 bases; bases with no gene match: 8. The CDR3 here is CASSTTGGRLETQYF. The CDR3 DNA follows: TGTGCCAGCAGCACGACAGGGGGCCGTTTGGAGACCCAGTACTTC.

The chain carries TRBV12-3 or TRBV12-4 and TRBJ2-4; 9 nucleotides line up with TRBD1. The CDR3 is made up of 13 amino acids. Trimming at V came to 5 bases and at J to 9 bases, leaving 5 bases not matched to a gene. CDR3 loop: CASSLTGGSIQYF. DNA for the CDR3: TGTGCCAGCAGTCTGACAGGGGGGAGCATTCAGTACTTC.

The CDR3 loop reads CASSQGSSREVGYTF. DNA for the CDR3: TGTGCCAGCAGCCAAGGCAGTAGCCGGGAAGTTGGCTACACCTTC. The V and J genes are TRBV3-1 (or the pseudogene TRBV3-2) and TRBJ1-2; D remains ambiguous. Trimming stripped 1 base from V and 7 bases from J, with 16 bases between. Per germline, CDR1 LGHDT and CDR2 YNNKEL (reference sequence). CDR3 length equals 15 residues.

The rearrangement joins TRBV5-1 to TRBJ2-2; a weak D match, TRBD1 (6 bases). Trimming took 5 bases from V and 0 from J, leaving 17 bases between them. The CDR3 totals 17 residues. The V gene's germline CDR1 is SGHRS and CDR2 YFSETQ. The CDR3 DNA reads as TGCGCCAGCAGGGGCGACCAGGGGCGCGCGAACACCGGGGAGCTGTTTTTT. Translating gives CASRGDQGRANTGELFF.

This clone has a single count. The chain employs TRBV19 and TRBJ2-1; 14 nucleotides align to TRBD2. Germline CDR1 and CDR2: LNHDA and SQIVND (reference sequence). The length of the CDR3 is 16 residues. V was pared by 5 bases and J by 9 bases, with 9 bases of the junction left unmatched. The CDR3 coding sequence is TGTGCCAGTAGTCCGACTAGCGGGGGGGTGAGGCTTGAGCAGTTCTTC. Its translation: CASSPTSGGVRLEQFF.

The V and J genes are TRBV7-3 and TRBJ2-3, with 12 bases matching TRBD2. The CDR3 length is 15 residues. V lost 5 bases, J lost 4 bases, and 4 bases stayed unmatched. Germline V gene lookup returns CDR1 SGHTA and CDR2 FQGTGA. CDR3 DNA sequence: TGTGCCAGCAGCCCTAGCGGGGGGGCCCCAGATACGCAGTATTTT. Protein product: CASSPSGGAPDTQYF.

The rearrangement links TRBV20-1 to TRBJ2-2; unclear D gene. Germline values: CDR1 DFQATT, CDR2 SNEGSKA (reference sequence). The CDR3 runs to 11 residues. The V end lost 0 bases, the J end lost 8 bases, and 4 bases lay between the germline ends. CDR3 in DNA: TGCAGTGCTAGAGATAATGGGGAGCTGTTTTTT. It is translated as CSARDNGELFF.

This clone was observed a single time. The J gene is TRBJ1-3, the V gene TRBV6-1; D remains ambiguous. CDR1 is MNHNS, CDR2 SASEGT, per germline. CDR3 length: 14 residues. V dropped 2 bases and J dropped 1 base, with 6 bases sitting between them. The CDR3: CASSERGSGNTIYF. The CDR3 bases are TGTGCCAGCAGTGAACGAGGATCTGGAAACACCATATATTTT.

This chain connects TRBV24-1 to TRBJ2-5, with D tentatively TRBD1 (7 bases). There are 16 residues in the CDR3. Germline CDR1 KGHDR, CDR2 SFDVKD. The V and J ends lost 3 bases and 3 bases respectively, with 16 bases between them. This CDR3 reads CATSDPPRGRKETQYF. The CDR3 bases are TGTGCCACCAGTGATCCCCCCAGGGGGAGGAAAGAGACCCAGTACTTC.

This sequence joins TRBV20-1 and TRBJ1-1; tentatively, D is TRBD1 (6 bases). CDR3 size: 13 residues. Looked up from germline, CDR1 is DFQATT and CDR2 is SNEGSKA (reference sequence). V lost 3 bases to trimming and J lost 4 bases, with 12 bases between them. DNA for the CDR3: TGCAGTGCTAGTACAGGGTTGGGCACTGAAGCTTTCTTT. Its translation: CSASTGLGTEAFF.

The genes are TRBV6-5 and TRBJ2-1; 8 bases agree with TRBD2. This CDR3 is 15 amino acids long. V shed 8 bases and J 6 bases; nucleotides not matched to a gene: 12. Germline V gene sequence: CDR1 MNHEY, CDR2 SVGAGI. This chain's CDR3 is CASRSRAGVPNEQFF. In nucleotides, the CDR3 is TGTGCCAGCCGCTCCCGAGCGGGGGTCCCCAATGAGCAGTTCTTC.